This TCR beta chain was identified during a study of cytomegalovirus exposure and HLA in healthy donors. Study-wide results and caveats: The study designated roughly 160 TCR beta chains cytomegalovirus-associated. Earlier analysis looked at TCR beta V segments, and most were productive about 90% or about 30% of the time.

PCR amplification relied on 60 Vbeta primers (plus 13 Jbeta primers). As originally analysed: About 80 million unique TCR beta chains, roughly 11 million of them shared, were counted by a later analysis. Profiling relied on immunoSEQ multiplex PCR, and the TCRdb table lists in-frame clones only, not all of them. V, J and clone size were drawn from that table, and D and trimming were deduced from the DNA. This table has under 200,000 clones, more than 60% appearing once. The CDR3 length is 15 residues. Germline V gene sequence: CDR1 MNHNS, CDR2 SASEGT. Between the trimmed V and J ends, which lost 2 bases and 3 bases, there was a span of 14 bases. As regards this clone: What it binds is unknown.

What was sequenced was PBMCs. The V call is TRBV6-1, the J call TRBJ2-7, with D possibly TRBD2 on 6 matching bases. The sequence came from a woman aged 40 to 49 in good health and CMV-seropositive. The CDR3 DNA follows: TGTGCCAGCAGTGAACAATGGAGGGGCCTCTACGAGCAGTACTTC. As protein: CASSEQWRGLYEQYF.